Listed here are 16 T cell receptor beta chains from one sample, sequenced in a study of cytomegalovirus exposure and HLA in healthy donors. The PCR ran on 60 Vbeta and 13 Jbeta primers. Produced via immunoSEQ multiplex PCR; TCRdb's table is partial and in-frame only. The top ten hold around 8.3% of the sample, which has around 160,000 clones, 75% seen once. Sequencing was performed on PBMCs. Receptor source: a woman aged 40 to 50 in good health and CMV-seropositive.

The rearrangement uses TRBV18 and TRBJ1-5; 8 positions agree with TRBD1. The CDR3 totals 15 residues. Germline-derived CDR1 and CDR2 are KGHSH and LQKENI. V trimming: 3 bases; J trimming: 1 base; junction bases outside the gene matches: 2. Here the CDR3 reads CASSPDRVSNQPQHF. CDR3 DNA sequence: TGTGCCAGCTCACCGGACAGGGTCAGCAATCAGCCCCAGCATTTT.

This clone was seen just once. The V gene is TRBV30, the J gene TRBJ2-7, with a possible D match to TRBD1 (6 bases). The CDR3 totals 14 residues. CDR1 and CDR2 from the germline V gene are GTSNPN and SVGIG (reference sequence). The ends were cut back, 5 bases at V and 0 bases at J, with 14 bases in the middle. CDR3 amino acids: CAWGQTVSSYEQYF. The CDR3 DNA sequence: TGTGCCTGGGGACAGACAGTCAGCTCCTACGAGCAGTACTTC.

This clone was detected a few times. The germline gene is not matched at one end of the junction; a read error may be the cause. The rearrangement joins TRBV25-1 to TRBJ1-2; no definite D call. From germline, CDR1 is MGHDK and CDR2 SYGVNS. This CDR3 is built from 15 residues. CDR3 nucleotide sequence: TGTGCCAGCAGTGAACCCGGACGGGATAACTTTGGCTACACCTTC. This codes for CASSEPGRDNFGYTF.

The CDR3 DNA follows: TGCGCCAGCAGCCGGGACTACCTTACAGATACGCAGTATTTT. This codes for CASSRDYLTDTQYF. V usage is TRBV5-1 and J usage is TRBJ2-3, with TRBD2 matching 7 bases. J gave up 3 bases and V 4 bases, and 5 bases lay outside the gene matches. In germline, CDR1 is SGHRS, CDR2 YFSETQ. The CDR3 extends over 14 amino acids.

This chain links TRBV28 with TRBJ2-2, with 9 bases identical to TRBD1. This CDR3 is 16 amino acids long. Per the germline V gene, CDR1 is MDHEN and CDR2 is SYDVKM. Trimming at V came to 3 bases and at J to 6 bases, leaving 8 bases not matched to a gene. CDR3 coding DNA: TGTGCCAGCAGTTTTTCGGGACAGGGTGTATCCGGGGAGCTGTTTTTT. As protein: CASSFSGQGVSGELFF.

The V and J genes are TRBV11-3 and TRBJ1-1; D is unresolved. Trimming removed 1 base at V and 5 bases at J, with 11 bases between. The CDR3 contains 14 residues. In germline, CDR1 is SGHNT, CDR2 YENEEA. The CDR3 region has the DNA TGTGCCAGCAGCTTAGGCGGCACCCCAACTGAAGCTTTCTTT. This codes for CASSLGGTPTEAFF.

This clone has a handful of counts. V is TRBV7-2 and J is TRBJ2-1; D is unresolved. Germline V CDR1 and CDR2: SGHTA, FQGNSA. The CDR3 consists of 17 residues. V was cut by 5 bases and J by 5 bases, with 22 bases left in between. This chain's CDR3 is CASSPRLVPLTHNEQFF. The CDR3 DNA follows: TGTGCCAGCAGCCCAAGACTCGTCCCTCTAACTCACAATGAGCAGTTCTTC.

The chain links TRBV19 to TRBJ2-3, with TRBD2 identical over 9 bases. The J segment lost 7 bases and the V segment lost 7 bases, leaving 18 bases of the junction unmatched. The V gene's germline CDR1 is LNHDA and CDR2 SQIVND (reference sequence). The CDR3 has 17 residues. The CDR3 reads CASTTAWREGPQYTQYF. DNA for the CDR3: TGTGCCAGTACCACCGCCTGGCGGGAGGGCCCCCAATATACGCAGTATTTT. The full variable domain, with the rest looked up from reference TRBV19 and TRBJ2-3, is DGGITQSPKYLFRKEGQNVTLSCEQNLNHDAMYWYRQDPGQGLRLIYYSQIVNDFQKGDIAEGYSVSREKKESFPLTVTSAQKNPTAFYLCASTTAWREGPQYTQYFGPGTRLTVL.

This sequence joins TRBV28 and TRBJ2-1; 10 positions agree with TRBD1. J lost 3 bases, V lost 5 bases, and 4 bases had no gene match. The length of the CDR3 is 15 residues. Germline CDR1 and CDR2: MDHEN and SYDVKM. The CDR3 protein is CASSADRGDYNEQFF. CDR3 coding DNA: TGTGCCAGCAGTGCGGACAGGGGGGACTACAATGAGCAGTTCTTC.

This chain links TRBV7-3 with TRBJ2-6; 8 bases fit TRBD2. J was trimmed by 1 base and V by 2 bases; bases with no gene match: 1. This CDR3 region has 16 residues. Germline V CDR1 and CDR2: SGHTA, FQGTGA. CDR3 nucleotides: TGTGCCAGCAGCTTACGGGGGGGATCTGGGGCCAACGTCCTGACTTTC. It encodes CASSLRGGSGANVLTF.

The chain couples TRBV9 to TRBJ1-5; no reliable D call. The germline V gene encodes CDR1 SGDLS and CDR2 YYNGEE. The CDR3 length is 14 residues. V was clipped by 0 bases and J by 3 bases, with 7 bases between them. The CDR3 DNA is TGTGCCAGCAGCGTAGACCCTAACAATCAGCCCCAGCATTTT. It specifies CASSVDPNNQPQHF.

The chain is built from TRBV27 and TRBJ1-4; no firm D call. The CDR3 has 17 amino acids. Germline CDR1 MNHEY, CDR2 SMNVEV (reference sequence). The V gene lost 0 bases and the J gene lost 3 bases, with 14 bases spanning the gap. The CDR3 sequence: CASSLSWPLQANEKLFF. The CDR3 bases are TGTGCCAGCAGTTTATCGTGGCCCCTCCAGGCTAATGAAAAACTGTTTTTT.

This chain links TRBV2 with TRBJ1-5; D gene ambiguous. Germline assignment: CDR1 SNHLY and CDR2 FYNNEI. This CDR3 spans 13 amino acids. Between the trimmed V and J ends, which lost 2 bases and 6 bases, there was a span of 8 bases. Here the CDR3 reads CASSEQDVQPQHF. The CDR3 DNA reads as TGTGCCAGCAGTGAACAGGATGTTCAGCCCCAGCATTTT.

This chain connects TRBV7-6 to TRBJ1-2; TRBD1 is a possible D gene (5 bases). The CDR3 is 16 residues long. Germline V gene data show CDR1 as SGHVS and CDR2 as FNYEAQ. Trimming cost V 5 bases and J 4 bases, with 20 bases left between them. The CDR3 DNA sequence: TGTGCCAGCAGCATCTCCGGGGGGGGTTCCTCCTATGGCTACACCTTC. Its protein product is CASSISGGGSSYGYTF.

The chain joins TRBV6-5 to TRBJ2-1; TRBD2 is a possible D gene (6 bases). The germline CDR1 and CDR2 sequences are MNHEY and SVGAGI. The CDR3 runs 14 residues. The V and J ends lost 0 bases and 7 bases respectively, with 10 bases between them. The CDR3 sequence is CASSYSDAGNEQFF. The CDR3 region has the DNA TGTGCCAGCAGTTACTCGGATGCGGGAAATGAGCAGTTCTTC.

The rearrangement links TRBV2 to TRBJ2-1; TRBD1 matches 8 bases. Trimming at V came to 6 bases and at J to 7 bases, leaving 14 bases not matched to a gene. The length of the CDR3 is 16 residues. Germline V gene lookup returns CDR1 SNHLY and CDR2 FYNNEI. The CDR3 sequence is CASSYRGQGARNEQFF. CDR3 coding DNA: TGTGCCAGCAGCTATAGGGGGCAGGGGGCGAGAAATGAGCAGTTCTTC.